A selection of T cell receptor beta chains follows, all from one sample in a study of control samples from healthy donors and cancer patients. Clones were sequenced by immunoSEQ multiplex PCR, and TCRdb holds only the in-frame ones, with some missing. In the table there are 170,000 or so clones, roughly 93% of which are singletons. The sequenced material came from blood. These receptors were taken from a man between 18 and 29 years old in good health. The CDR3 runs from the conserved cysteine through the conserved F or W. D genes are given only for firm matches. Clone size is stated in some rows and not others, as once, few, many or a class when expanded.

abundance: -
len: 15
j_gene: TRBJ2-1
d_gene: TRBD2
v_gene: TRBV24-1
CDR3nt: TGTGCCACCAGTGATTCCGGGGGGGCCGGGGATGAGCAGTTCTTC
CDR3aa: CATSDSGGAGDEQFF

abundance: once
len: 11
j_gene: TRBJ2-1
d_gene: -
v_gene: TRBV7-9
CDR3nt: TGTGCCAGCAGCGGATACAATGAGCAGTTCTTC
CDR3aa: CASSGYNEQFF

abundance: -
len: 14
j_gene: TRBJ1-1
d_gene: TRBD1
v_gene: TRBV6-5
CDR3nt: TGTGCCAGCAGGCTACGACAGGGTTGGACTGAAGCTTTCTTT
CDR3aa: CASRLRQGWTEAFF

abundance: -
len: 15
j_gene: TRBJ1-1
d_gene: -
v_gene: TRBV5-4
CDR3nt: TGTGCCAGCAGCTTGGCCGCAGCTTTGAACACTGAAGCTTTCTTT
CDR3aa: CASSLAAALNTEAFF

abundance: -
len: 16
j_gene: TRBJ2-2
d_gene: TRBD2
v_gene: TRBV19
CDR3nt: TGTGCCAGTAGTAAAACTAGCGGGGGGACCAGGCGGGAGCTGTTTTTT
CDR3aa: CASSKTSGGTRRELFF

abundance: -
len: 15
j_gene: TRBJ1-1
d_gene: -
v_gene: TRBV18
CDR3nt: TGTGCCAGCTCACCTACTTCCGCGGGGGACACTGAAGCTTTCTTT
CDR3aa: CASSPTSAGDTEAFF

abundance: -
len: 14
j_gene: TRBJ1-1
d_gene: -
v_gene: TRBV6-5
CDR3nt: TGTGCCAGCAGCTACGAGCAGTCGACGACTGAAGCTTTCTTT
CDR3aa: CASSYEQSTTEAFF

abundance: -
len: 11
j_gene: TRBJ2-5
d_gene: -
v_gene: TRBV20-1
CDR3nt: TGCAGTGCTAGTGCACAAGAGACCCAGTACTTC
CDR3aa: CSASAQETQYF

abundance: -
len: 16
j_gene: TRBJ2-3
d_gene: TRBD2
v_gene: TRBV18
CDR3nt: TGTGCCAGCTCCCTCCCGCGGGGGGGGGCATTTGATACGCAGTATTTT
CDR3aa: CASSLPRGGAFDTQYF

abundance: -
len: 15
j_gene: TRBJ1-3
d_gene: -
v_gene: TRBV11-2
CDR3nt: TGTGCCAGCAGCACAATTAAGGGGGCTGGAAACACCATATATTTT
CDR3aa: CASSTIKGAGNTIYF

abundance: -
len: 15
j_gene: TRBJ2-5
d_gene: -
v_gene: TRBV6-1
CDR3nt: TGTGCCAGCAGTGAGCCCGGGACTGTCCTAGGGACCCAGTACTTC
CDR3aa: CASSEPGTVLGTQYF

abundance: -
len: 16
j_gene: TRBJ2-6
d_gene: TRBD1
v_gene: TRBV7-6
CDR3nt: TGTGCCAGCAGCCCAGGGGGCGCAACTGGGGCCAACGTCCTGACTTTC
CDR3aa: CASSPGGATGANVLTF

abundance: -
len: 17
j_gene: TRBJ2-7
d_gene: -
v_gene: TRBV15
CDR3nt: TGTGCCACCAGCACTAACTGGGGGGAAAGGTACTTCTACGAGCAGTACTTC
CDR3aa: CATSTNWGERYFYEQYF

abundance: -
len: 14
j_gene: TRBJ2-3
d_gene: -
v_gene: TRBV5-4
CDR3nt: TGTGCCAGCAGCGGGGGGGCTAGCAGAGATACGCAGTATTTT
CDR3aa: CASSGGASRDTQYF

abundance: -
len: 14
j_gene: TRBJ2-1
d_gene: -
v_gene: TRBV6-1
CDR3nt: TGTGCCAGCAGTGACAGGGCTTCCTACAATGAGCAGTTCTTC
CDR3aa: CASSDRASYNEQFF

abundance: -
len: 17
j_gene: TRBJ2-2
d_gene: TRBD2
v_gene: TRBV9
CDR3nt: TGTGCCAGCAGCGTAGATCCAAGCGGGGGGAACACCGGGGAGCTGTTTTTT
CDR3aa: CASSVDPSGGNTGELFF

abundance: -
len: 16
j_gene: TRBJ1-5
d_gene: TRBD1
v_gene: TRBV5-4
CDR3nt: TGTGCCAGCAGCTTGGGGGGTACAGGGGGCAATCAGCCCCAGCATTTT
CDR3aa: CASSLGGTGGNQPQHF

abundance: -
len: 12
j_gene: TRBJ2-7
d_gene: -
v_gene: TRBV28
CDR3nt: TGTGCCAGCGCCACTACCGGGTCCGAGCAGTACTTC
CDR3aa: CASATTGSEQYF

abundance: once
len: 18
j_gene: TRBJ1-1
d_gene: -
v_gene: TRBV5-1
CDR3nt: TGCGCCAGCAGCTTGGAGGGAGGGTGGAGCCCGGGGAACACTGAAGCTTTCTTT
CDR3aa: CASSLEGGWSPGNTEAFF

abundance: -
len: 9
j_gene: TRBJ1-1
d_gene: -
v_gene: TRBV12-5
CDR3nt: TGTGTTGCCGTTCGTGCCGCTTTCTTT
CDR3aa: CVAVRAAFF

abundance: -
len: 18
j_gene: TRBJ2-3
d_gene: TRBD2
v_gene: TRBV5-4
CDR3nt: TGTGCCGTACCGGGACTAGCGGGGGGCCACCCACTCACAGATACGCAGTATTTT
CDR3aa: CAVPGLAGGHPLTDTQYF

abundance: -
len: 16
j_gene: TRBJ2-2
d_gene: TRBD1
v_gene: TRBV5-1
CDR3nt: TGCGCCAGCAGCCCCGGGACAGCGATGAACACCGGGGAGCTGTTTTTT
CDR3aa: CASSPGTAMNTGELFF

abundance: -
len: 16
j_gene: TRBJ2-7
d_gene: -
v_gene: TRBV6-4
CDR3nt: TGTGCCAGCAGTGACTCCTTAACCTTAAACCCCTACGAGCAGTACTTC
CDR3aa: CASSDSLTLNPYEQYF

abundance: once
len: 12
j_gene: TRBJ1-5
d_gene: -
v_gene: TRBV30
CDR3nt: TGTGCCGGGGGAAGGAGCAATCAGCCCCAGCATTTT
CDR3aa: CAGGRSNQPQHF

abundance: -
len: 15
j_gene: TRBJ2-7
d_gene: TRBD2
v_gene: TRBV5-1
CDR3nt: TGCGCCAGCAGCTCATCGACGGGAGGCTCCTACGAGCAGTACTTC
CDR3aa: CASSSSTGGSYEQYF

abundance: -
len: 15
j_gene: TRBJ2-2
d_gene: TRBD2
v_gene: TRBV24-1
CDR3nt: TGTGCCACCGGATCGACTAGCCTGAACACCGGGGAGCTGTTTTTT
CDR3aa: CATGSTSLNTGELFF

abundance: -
len: 17
j_gene: TRBJ1-2
d_gene: TRBD1
v_gene: TRBV3-1/TRBV3-2
CDR3nt: TGTGCCAGCAGCCAAGCCTCTCGGACAGGGGGGAACTATGGCTACACCTTC
CDR3aa: CASSQASRTGGNYGYTF

abundance: -
len: 17
j_gene: TRBJ1-2
d_gene: TRBD1
v_gene: TRBV4-1
CDR3nt: TGCGCCAGCAGCCAAGATGTCTCGCAAGGGGGCAACTATGGCTACACCTTC
CDR3aa: CASSQDVSQGGNYGYTF

abundance: -
len: 14
j_gene: TRBJ1-5
d_gene: -
v_gene: TRBV14
CDR3nt: TGTGCCAGCAGCCCGAGGGGTGGCAATCAGCCCCAGCATTTT
CDR3aa: CASSPRGGNQPQHF

abundance: -
len: 14
j_gene: TRBJ2-2
d_gene: -
v_gene: TRBV20-1
CDR3nt: TGCAGTGCTAGTGCCGGGCCTACCTCCGGGGAGCTGTTTTTT
CDR3aa: CSASAGPTSGELFF

abundance: -
len: 18
j_gene: TRBJ2-7
d_gene: TRBD1
v_gene: TRBV3-1/TRBV3-2
CDR3nt: TGTGCCAGCAGCCAAGAAGTCAGGACAGGGGGAGCCATGGGCGAGCAGTACTTC
CDR3aa: CASSQEVRTGGAMGEQYF

abundance: -
len: 16
j_gene: TRBJ2-1
d_gene: -
v_gene: TRBV18
CDR3nt: TGTGCCAGCCTGAGACCGGTCTCCAGCTCCTACAATGAGCAGTTCTTC
CDR3aa: CASLRPVSSSYNEQFF

abundance: once
len: 14
j_gene: TRBJ2-7
d_gene: TRBD2
v_gene: TRBV7-8
CDR3nt: TGTGCCAGCAGCTCCCAGCGGGGGCTCTACGAGCAGTACTTC
CDR3aa: CASSSQRGLYEQYF

abundance: -
len: 15
j_gene: TRBJ1-1
d_gene: -
v_gene: TRBV7-9
CDR3nt: TGTGCCAGCAGCACACTGGCTGGGGTAAGCACTGAAGCTTTCTTT
CDR3aa: CASSTLAGVSTEAFF

abundance: -
len: 13
j_gene: TRBJ1-1
d_gene: -
v_gene: TRBV6-5
CDR3nt: TGTGCCAGCAGCGGGGGCCGGAACACTGAAGCTTTCTTT
CDR3aa: CASSGGRNTEAFF

abundance: -
len: 15
j_gene: TRBJ2-5
d_gene: TRBD2
v_gene: TRBV5-8
CDR3nt: TGTGCCAGCAGCTTGCAAGCGGGGGGGCGAGAGACCCAGTACTTC
CDR3aa: CASSLQAGGRETQYF

abundance: -
len: 14
j_gene: TRBJ2-1
d_gene: TRBD2
v_gene: TRBV27
CDR3nt: TGTGCCAGCAAGCGGGGGGACTCCTACAATGAGCAGTTCTTC
CDR3aa: CASKRGDSYNEQFF

abundance: once
len: 13
j_gene: TRBJ2-1
d_gene: TRBD2
v_gene: TRBV20-1
CDR3nt: TGCAGTGCTAGTCATAGCGGGGGTAATGAGCAGTTCTTC
CDR3aa: CSASHSGGNEQFF

abundance: -
len: 15
j_gene: TRBJ1-2
d_gene: -
v_gene: TRBV30
CDR3nt: TGTGCCTGGAGTGTACTTAAGGATCCCGTATATGGCTACACCTTC
CDR3aa: CAWSVLKDPVYGYTF

abundance: -
len: 14
j_gene: TRBJ1-3
d_gene: -
v_gene: TRBV19
CDR3nt: TGTGCCAGTAGGCCAAAGAGCTCTGGAAACACCATATATTTT
CDR3aa: CASRPKSSGNTIYF

abundance: -
len: 14
j_gene: TRBJ1-2
d_gene: TRBD1
v_gene: TRBV29-1
CDR3nt: TGCAGCGCCGAAAACAGGGGAAGAAACTATGGCTACACCTTC
CDR3aa: CSAENRGRNYGYTF

abundance: -
len: 17
j_gene: TRBJ1-5
d_gene: TRBD1
v_gene: TRBV7-2
CDR3nt: TGTGCCAGCAGCTTAGGGCGAGAGAGGGGAGGGGGCCAGCCCCAGCATTTT
CDR3aa: CASSLGRERGGGQPQHF